This is a list of T cell receptor beta chains from one sample in a study of cytomegalovirus exposure and HLA in healthy donors. Clones were read by immunoSEQ multiplex PCR, and TCRdb kept only the in-frame ones, dropping some. The table lists over 95,000 clones, around three quarters of them singletons. Material: PBMCs. The receptors derive from a female donor in good health and CMV-seronegative. Each CDR3 is given with its conserved first and last residue. A D gene is named only where the DNA matches it firmly. Some rows have no size entry. The others give once, few or many, or a class for an expanded clone.

j_call	d_call	v_call	clone_size	cdr3_nt	cdr3_aa
TRBJ2-2	TRBD1	TRBV4-1	NA	TGCGCCAGCAGCCAGCCCTACTCAATCCATTCGGGACAGGGGGTATCGGCAGGGGAGCTGTTTTTT	CASSQPYSIHSGQGVSAGELFF
TRBJ2-3	TRBD2	TRBV6-4	NA	TGTGCCAGCAGTGAAGGTCCAGCGGGGGGCGATACGCAGTATTTT	CASSEGPAGGDTQYF
TRBJ1-5	NA	TRBV6-5	NA	TGTGCCAGCAGTTTCCAGAAACCACCGAGCAATCAGCCCCAGCATTTT	CASSFQKPPSNQPQHF
TRBJ1-2	NA	TRBV7-9	NA	TGTGCCAGCAGCCTGACTATGGCAGTGAACTATGGCTACACCTTC	CASSLTMAVNYGYTF
TRBJ2-7	TRBD1	TRBV6-1	NA	TGTGCCAGCAGGCCGGGGACAGGGATTTACTACGAGCAGTACTTC	CASRPGTGIYYEQYF
TRBJ1-2	TRBD1	TRBV10-3	NA	TGTGCCATCAGTGAGGGCTACAGGGGGGCTAACTATGGCTACACCTTC	CAISEGYRGANYGYTF
TRBJ1-5	NA	TRBV6-9	NA	TGTGCCGGCTACGTGGCAGGGGATTTTCAGCCCCAGCATTTT	CAGYVAGDFQPQHF
TRBJ1-4	TRBD1	TRBV9	once	TGTGCCAGCAGCGCCGGGACAGGGGTGACAACTAATGAAAAACTGTTTTTT	CASSAGTGVTTNEKLFF
TRBJ2-7	NA	TRBV6-5	NA	TGTGCCAGCAGTTACCCCCTTTACGAGCAGTACTTC	CASSYPLYEQYF
TRBJ1-3	NA	TRBV7-9	few	TGTGCCAGCAGCCATTGGGGGGGCTGGAGCTCTGGAAACACCATATATTTT	CASSHWGGWSSGNTIYF
TRBJ1-5	NA	TRBV15	few	TGTGCCACCAGAGGGGGGGCTAATCAGCCCCAGCATTTT	CATRGGANQPQHF
TRBJ1-1	NA	TRBV9	NA	TGTGCCAGCAGCGTATACAGGTCCCAGAGGACTGAAGCTTTCTTT	CASSVYRSQRTEAFF
TRBJ1-6	NA	TRBV11-2	once	TGTGCCAGCAGCTTAGAAGGGTGGGGCAGTTCACCCCTCCACTTT	CASSLEGWGSSPLHF
TRBJ2-3	TRBD2	TRBV6-1	NA	TGTGCCAGCAGGGGACTAGCGGGGAGCACAGATACGCAGTATTTT	CASRGLAGSTDTQYF
TRBJ2-1	NA	TRBV10-2	NA	TGCGCCAGCAGTGGTGGCGGTGAGCAGTTCTTC	CASSGGGEQFF
TRBJ1-1	NA	TRBV6-1	NA	TGTGCCAGCAGTGCCCGGGACACTAACACTGAAGCTTTCTTT	CASSARDTNTEAFF
TRBJ2-7	NA	TRBV13	NA	TGTGCCAGCAGCTTAGGCGACTACCCCTACGAGCAGTACTTC	CASSLGDYPYEQYF
TRBJ2-3	TRBD2	TRBV7-8	NA	TGTGCCAGCAGCTTCGGTTTCACCGGGACTAGCCCTTTCGCAGATACGCAGTATTTT	CASSFGFTGTSPFADTQYF
TRBJ2-1	TRBD2	TRBV5-4	NA	TGTGCCAGCAGCTTGGGACTAGCGGGGGACAATGAGCAGCTCTTC	CASSLGLAGDNEQLF
TRBJ2-6	TRBD1	TRBV6-1	NA	TGTGCCAGCAGTCCACAGGGGGCTGGGGCCAACGTCCTGACTTTC	CASSPQGAGANVLTF
TRBJ2-7	TRBD1	TRBV11-2	NA	TGTGCCAGCAGCTTTGGACAGGGGGGCTCCTACGAGCAGTACTTC	CASSFGQGGSYEQYF
TRBJ2-5	TRBD1	TRBV13	NA	TGTGCCAGCAGACGTAACGAGGGGGCTCTGGCCCAGTACTTC	CASRRNEGALAQYF
TRBJ1-1	NA	TRBV5-1	once	TGCGCCAGCAGCCCAAGGGGAGGGGACACTGAAGCTTTCTTT	CASSPRGGDTEAFF
TRBJ1-1	TRBD1	TRBV2	NA	TGTGCCAGCCGGGGACAGCCCAACACTGAAGCTTTCTTT	CASRGQPNTEAFF
TRBJ2-5	TRBD2	TRBV7-2	NA	TGTGCCAGCAGCTTGCGTCTGGTAACGAAGCGGGGAGAGACCCAGTACTTC	CASSLRLVTKRGETQYF
TRBJ1-6	NA	TRBV7-3	NA	TGTGCCAGCAGCTTTCTGGGCTTAGGTTCACCCCTCCACTTT	CASSFLGLGSPLHF
TRBJ2-3	NA	TRBV5-6	NA	TGTGCCAGCAGCTTAAGTACGGGAAATACGCAGTATTTT	CASSLSTGNTQYF